This TCR beta chain was retrieved from a study of cytomegalovirus exposure and HLA in healthy donors. In the study overall: The 550 to 800 first-cohort repertoires and the 110 or so validation repertoires shared the same platform, a later analysis reported.

In regard to this clone: Its specificity is unknown.

The protocol was immunoSEQ multiplex PCR, while the TCRdb copy is restricted to in-frame clones and leaves out a portion. The table lists tens of thousands of clones, roughly 96% of them singletons, with 2.4% in the top ten. The germline V and J ends were trimmed by 0 bases and 6 bases, with 12 bases remaining between them. This CDR3 is 14 amino acids long. Looked up from germline, CDR1 is SGDLS and CDR2 is YYNGEE. The study, taken as a whole, reports: Overall, approximately 150 TCR beta chains were annotated as cytomegalovirus-associated. Published work reported that the classifier diagnosed cytomegalovirus status with high specificity and sensitivity. A later analysis found first-cohort TCR clusters tended to co-occur in the 120 or so validation repertoires.

The chain uses TRBV9 and TRBJ1-2; D is perhaps TRBD1 (5 bases). What was sequenced was PBMCs. The clonotype comes from a man between 18 and 29 years old in good health and CMV-seronegative. The CDR3 protein is CASSVEQAPNGYTF. Here the CDR3 DNA reads TGTGCCAGCAGCGTAGAACAGGCCCCCAATGGCTACACCTTC.